This T cell receptor beta chain was sequenced during a study of T cell repertoires in cytomegalovirus infection. Each CDR3 protein is one row after TCRdb ran MiXCR on the reads. The sample consists of fewer than 250,000 distinct CDR3 sequences, about 23% of them appearing once. CDR3 length: 13 amino acids. CDR1 and CDR2 (germline): MNHNY, SVGAGI (reference sequence). With 11 bases clipped from V and 6 bases from J, the junction kept 9 bases outside the gene matches. The sample comprised CD8+ T cells from PBMCs. The chain has TRBV6-6 and TRBJ2-1; 8 positions match TRBD2. This receptor was identified in a human donor in good health (CMV status not recorded). Some clones in this sample may be carry-over from other donors' samples. The CDR3 sequence is CAAGGPGGNEQFF. CDR3 DNA: TGTGCCGCGGGGGGACCCGGCGGCAATGAGCAGTTCTTC.